This T cell receptor beta chain was sequenced in a study of chemoradiotherapy in HPV16-positive cancers. Across the whole study: Functional T-cell assays on a couple of HPV16-positive patients' cells defined candidate HPV-specific clones and common TCR motifs. Study results and caveats: Functional assays defining HPV-specific T cells used only a couple of HPV16-positive patients. During treatment, candidate HPV-specific clones and E7-related motifs expanded in tumor.

Germline CDR1 SGHTA, CDR2 FQGNSA. The CDR3 has 17 amino acids. Trimming removed 2 bases from V and 5 bases from J; junction bases left unmatched: 15. Repertoires were sampled repeatedly during chemoradiotherapy. A note on this clone: What it binds is not known.

Sequenced by immunoSEQ multiplex PCR; TCRdb stores in-frame clones only, minus some. This table has about 25,000 clones, more than 80% appearing once. The receptor's source is a human donor with HPV-associated anogenital cancer. V gene TRBV7-2 combines with J gene TRBJ2-7; 7 bases line up with TRBD2. The material sequenced was blood, taken from a patient who underwent chemoradiotherapy. CDR3 sequence: CASSLTEMGGGRHEQYF. In nucleotides, the CDR3 is TGTGCCAGCAGCTTAACGGAAATGGGCGGGGGACGCCACGAGCAGTACTTC. The whole variable domain, filled in from reference TRBV7-2 and TRBJ2-7, reads GAGVSQSPSNKVTEKGKDVELRCDPISGHTALYWYRQSLGQGLEFLIYFQGNSAPDKSGLPSDRFSAERTGGSVSTLTIQRTQQEDSAVYLCASSLTEMGGGRHEQYFGPGTRLTVT.